Below, 9 T cell receptor beta chains from the same sample are listed, as sequenced in a study of glioma-infiltrating T cells. The iRepertoire nested amplicon-rescue multiplex PCR amplified TCR alpha and beta CDR3s from RNA. TCRdb re-called the multiplex PCR reads with MiXCR, one entry per CDR3 protein. Of about 110,000 distinct CDR3 sequences listed, 20% to 30% were seen once; the top ten hold 35%. Sequencing was carried out using glioma tissue, nonneoplastic brain tissue, or PBMCs (not recorded which). These receptors originate from a human donor with low-grade glioma or glioblastoma, undergoing nonglioma brain surgery, or in good health (not recorded which).

As concerns this clonotype: This sequence may be a read error, since a much larger clone differs from it by one base. V usage is TRBV7-3 and J usage is TRBJ2-2; D might be TRBD2 (6 bases). The length of the CDR3 is 15 residues. Germline CDR1 is SGHTA and CDR2 is FQGTGA. The CDR3 DNA reads TGCGCCAGCAGCCAAGCCCTAGCGAACAACGGGGAGCTGTTTTTT. Its translation: CASSQALANNGELFF.

Notes on this clonotype: This is likely a read error, given that the CDR3 carries no conserved phenylalanine or tryptophan at its end. This chain joins TRBV6-1 and TRBJ2-3; TRBD2 is a possible D gene (7 bases). Germline V gene sequence: CDR1 MNHNS, CDR2 SASEGT. The CDR3 extends over 18 amino acids. V was shortened by 5 bases and J by 1 base, with 22 bases between the two germline ends. The CDR3 bases are TGTGCCAGCAGTTCTCCGGGGGGCCTTGCCGACCGCACAGATACGCAGTATTCT. Translating gives CASSSPGGLADRTDTQYS.

This clonotype was detected many times. V gene TRBV27 combines with J gene TRBJ2-1, with 12 bases identical to TRBD2. V lost 2 bases, J lost 7 bases, and 9 bases stayed unmatched. Germline V gene lookup returns CDR1 MNHEY and CDR2 SMNVEV (reference sequence). This CDR3 comprises 17 residues. As DNA, the CDR3 is TGTGCCAGCAGTTTACCCCTGACTAGCGGGAGACGAAATGAGCAGTTCTTC. Translating it yields CASSLPLTSGRRNEQFF.

At least ten counts were recorded for this clonotype. The chain joins TRBV20-1 to TRBJ2-1; TRBD2 matches at 9 bases. Germline-derived CDR1 and CDR2 are DFQATT and SNEGSKA (reference sequence). Trimming at V came to 2 bases and at J to 7 bases, leaving 9 bases not matched to a gene. The CDR3 has 15 residues. The CDR3, as DNA: TGCAGTGCTAGACCCCTAGCGGGGCTCGGGAATGAGCAGTTCTTC. This translates into CSARPLAGLGNEQFF.

V usage is TRBV24-1 and J usage is TRBJ2-1; D is possibly TRBD1 or TRBD2 (6 bases each). The CDR3 runs to 15 residues. Looked up from germline, CDR1 is KGHDR and CDR2 is SFDVKD. The V and J ends lost 4 bases and 12 bases respectively, with 21 bases between them. As DNA, the CDR3 is TGTGCCACCAGTGAAGGGGGGTCATCCAACAATAGGCAGTTCTTC. It translates to CATSEGGSSNNRQFF.

At least ten counts were recorded for this clonotype. This chain joins TRBV28 and TRBJ1-4; 9 bases line up with TRBD1. The CDR3 length is 14 residues. V trimming: 6 bases; J trimming: 8 bases; junction bases outside the gene matches: 7. The germline CDR1 and CDR2 sequences are MDHEN and SYDVKM. In DNA form, the CDR3 reads TGTGCCAGCAGCCGTGGGACAGGGAACGAAAAACTGTTTTTT. It is translated as CASSRGTGNEKLFF. The entire variable domain, with the rest obtained from reference TRBV28 and TRBJ1-4, is as follows: DVKVTQSSRYLVKRTGEKVFLECVQDMDHENMFWYRQDPGLGLRLIYFSYDVKMKEKGDIPEGYSVSREKKERFSLILESASTNQTSMYLCASSRGTGNEKLFFGSGTQLSVL.

This clonotype was seen at least ten times. This rearrangement joins TRBV7-9 to TRBJ2-7, with 7 bases that match TRBD1. CDR1 and CDR2 from the germline V gene are SEHNR and FQNEAQ (reference sequence). The CDR3 contains 14 residues. J gave up 6 bases and V 5 bases, and 10 bases lay outside the gene matches. In nucleotides, the CDR3 is TGTGCCAGCAGCCCTACTCTACAGGGGACCGAGCAGTACTTC. It codes for CASSPTLQGTEQYF.

This clonotype was observed many times. V usage is TRBV5-1 and J usage is TRBJ1-1, with no clear D. The CDR3 runs to 13 residues. The germline V gene encodes CDR1 SGHRS and CDR2 YFSETQ. Trimming cost V 5 bases and J 1 base, with 9 bases left between them. In DNA form, the CDR3 reads TGCGCCAGCAGACCACAGCCGAACACTGAAGCTTTCTTT. It translates to CASRPQPNTEAFF.

In its sample, this clonotype was seen a few times. The chain recombines TRBV5-6 with TRBJ2-3; 7 nucleotides agree with TRBD1. The CDR3 sequence is 16 residues long. Germline V gene sequence: CDR1 SGHDT, CDR2 YYEEEE. J was trimmed by 2 bases and V by 1 base; bases with no gene match: 7. This CDR3 reads CASSLKRDSYTDTQYF. The DNA for the CDR3 is TGTGCCAGCAGCTTGAAACGGGACAGCTACACAGATACGCAGTATTTT.